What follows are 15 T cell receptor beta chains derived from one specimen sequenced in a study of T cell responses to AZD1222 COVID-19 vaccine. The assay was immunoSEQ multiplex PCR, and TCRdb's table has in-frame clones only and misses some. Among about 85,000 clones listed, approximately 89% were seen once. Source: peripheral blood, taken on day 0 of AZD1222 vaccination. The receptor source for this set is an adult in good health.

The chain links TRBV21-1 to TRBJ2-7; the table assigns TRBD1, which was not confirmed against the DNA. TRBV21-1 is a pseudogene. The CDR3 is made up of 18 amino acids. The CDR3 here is CASSKSPFSLRQDYEQYF. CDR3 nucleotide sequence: TGTGCCAGCAGCAAGTCCCCTTTTTCGCTCCGACAGGACTACGAGCAGTACTTC.

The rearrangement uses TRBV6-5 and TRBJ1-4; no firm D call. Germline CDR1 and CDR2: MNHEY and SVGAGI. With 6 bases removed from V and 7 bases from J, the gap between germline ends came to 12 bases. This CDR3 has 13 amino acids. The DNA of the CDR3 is TGTGCCAGCAGGCGGGGAGGAGGTGAAAAACTGTTTTTT. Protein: CASRRGGGEKLFF.

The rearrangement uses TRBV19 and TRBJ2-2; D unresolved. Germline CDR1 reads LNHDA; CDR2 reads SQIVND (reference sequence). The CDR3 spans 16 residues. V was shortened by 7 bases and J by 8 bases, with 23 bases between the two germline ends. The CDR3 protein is CASTSDPGLNGGELFF. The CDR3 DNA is TGTGCCAGTACCTCAGATCCGGGTCTCAACGGTGGGGAGCTGTTTTTT.

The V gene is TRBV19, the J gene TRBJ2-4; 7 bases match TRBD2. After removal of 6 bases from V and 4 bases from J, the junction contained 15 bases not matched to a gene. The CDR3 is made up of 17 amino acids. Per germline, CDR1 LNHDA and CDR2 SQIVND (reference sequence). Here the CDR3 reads CASSQTAPSGVKNIQYF. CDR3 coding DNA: TGTGCCAGTAGCCAAACCGCCCCCAGCGGGGTTAAAAACATTCAGTACTTC.

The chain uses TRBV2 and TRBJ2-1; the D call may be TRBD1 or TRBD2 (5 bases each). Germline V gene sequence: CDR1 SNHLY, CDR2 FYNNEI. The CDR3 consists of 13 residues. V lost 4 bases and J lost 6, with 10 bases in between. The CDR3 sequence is CASSARGFNEQFF. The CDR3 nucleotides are TGTGCCAGCAGTGCGAGGGGATTCAATGAGCAGTTCTTC.

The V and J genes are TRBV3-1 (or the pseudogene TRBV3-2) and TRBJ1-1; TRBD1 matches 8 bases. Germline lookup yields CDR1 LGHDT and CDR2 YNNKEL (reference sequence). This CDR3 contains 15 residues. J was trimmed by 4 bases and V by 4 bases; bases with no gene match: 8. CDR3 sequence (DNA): TGTGCCAGCAGCCGACTTCAGGGGGCTGCCACTGAAGCTTTCTTT. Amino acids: CASSRLQGAATEAFF.

CDR3 in amino acids: CASSYVGIEPQHF. Written as DNA, the CDR3 is TGTGCCAGCAGTTACGTCGGGATAGAGCCCCAGCATTTT. The chain joins TRBV6-2 or TRBV6-3 to TRBJ1-5; no reliable D call. This CDR3 has 13 residues. Per the germline V gene, CDR1 is MNHEY and CDR2 is SVGEGT. Trimming removed 2 bases at V and 8 bases at J, with 10 bases between.

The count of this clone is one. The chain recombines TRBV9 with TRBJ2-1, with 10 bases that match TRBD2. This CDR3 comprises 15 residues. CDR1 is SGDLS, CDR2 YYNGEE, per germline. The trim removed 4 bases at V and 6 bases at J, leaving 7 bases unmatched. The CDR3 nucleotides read TGTGCCAGCAGCCCACGGACTAGCGGAATCAATGAGCAGTTCTTC. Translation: CASSPRTSGINEQFF.

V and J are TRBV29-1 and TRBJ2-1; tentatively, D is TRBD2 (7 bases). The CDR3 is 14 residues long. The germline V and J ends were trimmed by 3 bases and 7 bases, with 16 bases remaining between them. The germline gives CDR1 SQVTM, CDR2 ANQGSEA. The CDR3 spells CSVEGTTGGNEQFF. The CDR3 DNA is TGCAGCGTTGAGGGGACAACGGGGGGAAATGAGCAGTTCTTC.

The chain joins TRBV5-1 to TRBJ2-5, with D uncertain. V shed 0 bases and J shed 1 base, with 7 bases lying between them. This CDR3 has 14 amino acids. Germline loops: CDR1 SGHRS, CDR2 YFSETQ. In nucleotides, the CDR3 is TGCGCCAGCAGCTTGGCTGCCGGCCAAGAGACCCAGTACTTC. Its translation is CASSLAAGQETQYF.

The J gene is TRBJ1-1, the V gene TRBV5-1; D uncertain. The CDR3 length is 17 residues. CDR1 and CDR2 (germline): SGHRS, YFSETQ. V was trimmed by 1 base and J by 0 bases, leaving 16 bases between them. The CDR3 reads CASSLKNSPTMNTEAFF. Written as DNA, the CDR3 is TGCGCCAGCAGCTTGAAGAATTCTCCGACGATGAACACTGAAGCTTTCTTT. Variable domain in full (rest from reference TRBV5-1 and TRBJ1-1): KAGVTQTPRYLIKTRGQQVTLSCSPISGHRSVSWYQQTPGQGLQFLFEYFSETQRNKGNFPGRFSGRQFSNSRSEMNVSTLELGDSALYLCASSLKNSPTMNTEAFFGQGTRLTVV.

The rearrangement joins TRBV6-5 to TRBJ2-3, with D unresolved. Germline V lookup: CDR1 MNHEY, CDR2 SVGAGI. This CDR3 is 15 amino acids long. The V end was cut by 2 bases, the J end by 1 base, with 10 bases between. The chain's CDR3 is CASSYQVEGTDTQYF. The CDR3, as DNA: TGTGCCAGCAGTTACCAGGTCGAGGGCACAGATACGCAGTATTTT.

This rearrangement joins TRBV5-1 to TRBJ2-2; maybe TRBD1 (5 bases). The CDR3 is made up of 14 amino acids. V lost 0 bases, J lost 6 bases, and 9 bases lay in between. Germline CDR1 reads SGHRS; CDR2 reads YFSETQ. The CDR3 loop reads CASSLVMGPGELFF. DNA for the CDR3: TGCGCCAGCAGCTTGGTTATGGGGCCCGGGGAGCTGTTTTTT.

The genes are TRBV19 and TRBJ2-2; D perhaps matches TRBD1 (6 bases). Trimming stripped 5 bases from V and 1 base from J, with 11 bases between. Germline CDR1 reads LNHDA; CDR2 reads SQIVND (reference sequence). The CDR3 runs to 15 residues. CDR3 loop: CASSGGGLNTGELFF. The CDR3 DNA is TGTGCCAGTAGTGGGGGCGGACTGAACACCGGGGAGCTGTTTTTT.

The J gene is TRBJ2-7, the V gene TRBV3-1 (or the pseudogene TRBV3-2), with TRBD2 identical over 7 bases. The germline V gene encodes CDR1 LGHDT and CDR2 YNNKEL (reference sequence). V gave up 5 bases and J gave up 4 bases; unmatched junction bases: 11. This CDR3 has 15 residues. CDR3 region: CASSTSTSSGYEQYF. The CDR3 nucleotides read TGTGCCAGCAGCACATCGACTAGCTCGGGTTACGAGCAGTACTTC.